This TCR beta chain was recorded in a study of low-dose radiotherapy and immunotherapy resistance in tumors. This clonotype was detected a few times. Alpha- and beta-chain coverage of first-strand cDNA came from TRAV- and TRBV-specific primers. The authors ran around 20 PCR cycles to amplify TCRs with a constant-region primer and V-primer adapter. Each CDR3 protein is one row after TCRdb ran MiXCR on the reads. The table shows about 60,000 distinct CDR3 sequences, with around 27% occurring only once. The time point was: before trial treatment. As their treatment, donors received nivolumab, ipilimumab, aspirin, low-dose cyclophosphamide and low-dose radiotherapy. Patients with advanced, tumor-infiltrating lymphocyte-negative solid tumors were eligible. V shed 3 bases and J shed 6 bases, with 8 bases lying between them. Germline CDR1 is SGHTA and CDR2 is FQGNSA. This CDR3 spans 13 amino acids.

This TCR was recovered from a male donor with prostate cancer. Sequencing used PBMCs, obtained before treatment. This chain connects TRBV7-2 to TRBJ2-2; D ambiguous. The DNA for the CDR3 is TGTGCCAGCAGCTTTTTTACCGCCGGGGAGCTGTTTTTT. Amino acids: CASSFFTAGELFF.